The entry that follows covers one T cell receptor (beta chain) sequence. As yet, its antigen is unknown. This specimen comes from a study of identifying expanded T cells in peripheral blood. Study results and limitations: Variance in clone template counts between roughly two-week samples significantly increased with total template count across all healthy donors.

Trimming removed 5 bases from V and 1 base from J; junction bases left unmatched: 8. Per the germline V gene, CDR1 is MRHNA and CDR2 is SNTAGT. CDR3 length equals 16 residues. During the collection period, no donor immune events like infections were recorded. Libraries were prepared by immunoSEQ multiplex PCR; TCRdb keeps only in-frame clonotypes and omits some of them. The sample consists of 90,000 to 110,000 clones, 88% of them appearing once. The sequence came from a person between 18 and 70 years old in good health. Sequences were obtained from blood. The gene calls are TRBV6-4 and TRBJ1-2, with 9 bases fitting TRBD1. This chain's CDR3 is CASSPGTGSFNYGYTF. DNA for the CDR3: TGTGCCAGCAGTCCCGGGACAGGGTCTTTTAACTATGGCTACACCTTC.